This T cell receptor (beta chain) was recovered during a study of sequential checkpoint blockade in melanoma. Treatment given: randomized to nivolumab then ipilimumab (arm A) or the reverse (arm B). Patients had received no earlier DNA-damaging chemotherapy. From thawed PBMCs, live CD3+CD8+ cells negative for CD19 and CD56 were sorted. CDR3 size: 17 residues. Germline V lookup: CDR1 MNHEY, CDR2 SMNVEV (reference sequence). Trimming took 5 bases from V and 2 from J; bases not matched to a gene: 12. Measured with immunoSEQ multiplex PCR; TCRdb has only the in-frame clones, and not every one. This sample has roughly 30,000 clones, with 83% found just once.

The sequence was obtained from a human donor with melanoma. The V gene is TRBV27, the J gene TRBJ2-5, with 9 nucleotides matching TRBD2. The input for sequencing was CD8+ T cells sorted from blood (inferred from file names), taken from a patient given nivolumab and ipilimumab in sequence. CDR3 region: CASSLSARLAEQETQYF. Written as DNA, the CDR3 is TGTGCCAGCAGTCTCTCCGCCCGACTAGCGGAACAAGAGACCCAGTACTTC.